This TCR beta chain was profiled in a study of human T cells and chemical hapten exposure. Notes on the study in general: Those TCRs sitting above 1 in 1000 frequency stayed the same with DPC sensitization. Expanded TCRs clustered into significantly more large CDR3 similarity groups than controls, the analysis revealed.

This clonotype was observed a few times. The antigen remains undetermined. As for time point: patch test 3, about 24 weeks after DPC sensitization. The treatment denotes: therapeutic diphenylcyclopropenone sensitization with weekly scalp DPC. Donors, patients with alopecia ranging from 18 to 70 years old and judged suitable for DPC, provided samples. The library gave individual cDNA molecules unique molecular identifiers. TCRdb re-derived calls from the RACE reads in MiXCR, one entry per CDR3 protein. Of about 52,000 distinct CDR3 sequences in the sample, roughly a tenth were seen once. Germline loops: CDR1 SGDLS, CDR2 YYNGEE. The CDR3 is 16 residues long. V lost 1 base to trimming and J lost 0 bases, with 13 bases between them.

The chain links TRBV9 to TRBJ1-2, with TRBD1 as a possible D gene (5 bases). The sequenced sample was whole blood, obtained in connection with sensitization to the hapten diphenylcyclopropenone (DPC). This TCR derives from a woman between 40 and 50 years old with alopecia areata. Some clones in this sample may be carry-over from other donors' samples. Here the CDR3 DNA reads TGTGCCAGCAGCGTACATGGGGCAGGATCTAACTATGGCTACACCTTC. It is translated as CASSVHGAGSNYGYTF.